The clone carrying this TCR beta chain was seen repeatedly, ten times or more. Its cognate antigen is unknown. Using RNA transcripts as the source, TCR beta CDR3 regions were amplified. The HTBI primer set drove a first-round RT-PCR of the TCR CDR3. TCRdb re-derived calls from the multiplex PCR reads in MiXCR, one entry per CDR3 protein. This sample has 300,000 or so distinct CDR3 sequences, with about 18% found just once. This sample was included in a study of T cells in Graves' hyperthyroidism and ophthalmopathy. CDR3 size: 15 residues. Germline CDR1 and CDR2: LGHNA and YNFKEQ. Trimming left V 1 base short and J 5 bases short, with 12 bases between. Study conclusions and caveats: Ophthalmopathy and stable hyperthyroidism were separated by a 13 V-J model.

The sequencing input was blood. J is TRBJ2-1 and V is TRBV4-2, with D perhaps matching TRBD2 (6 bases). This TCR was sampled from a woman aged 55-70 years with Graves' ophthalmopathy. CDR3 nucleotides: TGTGCCAGCAGCCAAGGGGTCGGGGGAAACAATGAGCAGTTCTTC. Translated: CASSQGVGGNNEQFF.